The rows below give T cell receptor beta chains drawn from one sample of a study of T-cell reconstitution after alpha-beta-depleted transplantation in children. TCRdb itself ran the PCR reads through MiXCR, one entry per CDR3 protein. The sample yields about 400,000 distinct CDR3 sequences, 20% seen once. Sequenced here: PBMCs from the stem cell graft donor, sampled from the stem cell graft. These receptor sequences come from a human donor who donated a stem cell graft to a child with acute myeloid leukemia. Both conserved end residues are part of each CDR3. D genes are given only for firm matches. The size of a clone is reported for some rows only, either as once, few or many, or as a class for expanded clones.

J gene | D gene | V gene | CDR3 length | clone size | CDR3 protein | CDR3 DNA
TRBJ1-1 | - | TRBV21-1 | 12 | few | CASRGQGGEAFF | TGTGCCAGCAGGGGGCAGGGTGGTGAAGCTTTCTTT
TRBJ2-5 | - | TRBV12-3/TRBV12-4 | 13 | few | CASSWAGKETQYF | TGTGCCAGCAGTTGGGCAGGGAAAGAGACCCAGTACTTC
TRBJ1-2 | - | TRBV20-1 | 13 | few | CSAESGPHYGYTF | TGCAGTGCTGAATCAGGACCCCACTATGGCTACACCTTC
TRBJ2-3 | - | TRBV5-1 | 16 | few | CASSLVPSPAPDTQYF | TGCGCCAGCAGCTTGGTCCCATCTCCGGCGCCAGATACGCAGTATTTT
TRBJ2-1 | TRBD2 | TRBV9 | 15 | many | CASSVSGSGLYEQFF | TGTGCCAGCAGCGTTAGCGGGAGTGGATTGTATGAGCAGTTCTTC
TRBJ2-2 | - | TRBV5-1 | 14 | - | CASSFRESTGELFF | TGCGCCAGCAGCTTTCGGGAGAGTACCGGGGAGCTGTTTTTT
TRBJ1-1 | - | TRBV12-3/TRBV12-4 | 13 | few | CASSPHFNTEAFF | TGTGCCAGCAGCCCCCATTTTAACACTGAAGCTTTCTTT
TRBJ2-7 | - | TRBV5-5 | 11 | - | CASGGDYEQYF | TGTGCCAGCGGTGGGGACTACGAGCAGTACTTC
TRBJ2-3 | - | TRBV20-1 | 12 | few | CSAQGGTDTQYF | TGCAGTGCCCAGGGGGGGACAGATACGCAGTATTTT
TRBJ2-7 | - | TRBV29-1 | 13 | - | CSVVWTATYEQYF | TGCAGCGTTGTGTGGACAGCGACCTACGAGCAGTACTTC
TRBJ2-1 | - | TRBV4-3 | 15 | few | CASSPQTLSGNEQFF | TGCGCCAGCAGCCCCCAGACCCTTAGTGGGAATGAGCAGTTCTTC
TRBJ1-2 | - | TRBV10-3 | 15 | - | CAISATLTETYGYTF | TGTGCCATCAGTGCGACGCTGACAGAGACCTATGGCTACACCTTC
TRBJ1-1 | TRBD1 | TRBV18 | 14 | few | CASSRQGTNTEAFF | TGTGCCAGCTCCCGACAGGGCACGAACACTGAAGCTTTCTTT
TRBJ2-1 | - | TRBV12-3/TRBV12-4 | 11 | few | CASTRYNEQFF | TGTGCCAGCACCCGGTACAATGAGCAGTTCTTC
TRBJ2-1 | TRBD1 | TRBV12-3/TRBV12-4 | 15 | few | CASSTGQGIYNEQFF | TGTGCCAGCAGCACGGGACAGGGAATATACAATGAGCAGTTCTTC
TRBJ1-4 | - | TRBV20-1 | 15 | many | CSASITGATNEKLFF | TGCAGTGCTAGCATTACGGGGGCAACTAATGAAAAACTGTTTTTT
TRBJ2-5 | TRBD1 | TRBV6-1 | 15 | - | CASSQGQGAGETQYF | TGTGCCAGCAGTCAGGGACAGGGGGCTGGGGAGACCCAGTACTTC
TRBJ2-1 | - | TRBV11-1 | 19 | few | CASSNTRQAASKTYNEQFF | TGTGCCAGCAGCAATACCAGACAAGCGGCGTCCAAAACCTACAATGAGCAGTTCTTC
TRBJ2-7 | TRBD2 | TRBV20-1 | 14 | - | CSASPGTSAYEQYF | TGCAGTGCTAGTCCCGGGACTAGCGCCTACGAGCAGTACTTC
TRBJ2-7 | TRBD2 | TRBV12-3/TRBV12-4 | 15 | few | CASSTIPGGRYEQYF | TGTGCCAGCAGCACCATACCGGGAGGGCGCTACGAGCAGTACTTC
TRBJ2-2 | - | TRBV12-3/TRBV12-4 | 17 | few | CASSLSAGLGNAGELFF | TGTGCCAGCAGTTTAAGTGCAGGGTTGGGGAATGCCGGGGAGCTGTTTTTT
TRBJ2-3 | - | TRBV5-1 | 14 | many | CASSLGELADTQYF | TGCGCCAGCAGCTTGGGGGAACTCGCAGATACGCAGTATTTT
TRBJ2-4 | TRBD1 | TRBV12-3/TRBV12-4 | 16 | few | CASSLESGQGMNIQYF | TGTGCCAGCAGTTTAGAGTCGGGACAGGGAATGAACATTCAGTACTTC
TRBJ2-7 | - | TRBV28 | 15 | - | CASSLQQGRSYEQYF | TGTGCCAGCAGTTTACAACAGGGCCGGTCCTACGAGCAGTACTTC
TRBJ1-1 | - | TRBV27 | 16 | - | CASSSDPGVRFTEAFF | TGTGCCAGCAGTTCGGACCCGGGAGTACGGTTCACTGAAGCTTTCTTT
TRBJ2-1 | - | TRBV3-1 | 14 | - | CASSQDRVLSEQFF | TGTGCCAGCAGCCAAGATCGAGTGCTGAGTGAGCAGTTCTTC
TRBJ1-1 | - | TRBV3-1 | 15 | few | CASSQGQALNTEAFF | TGTGCCAGCAGCCAAGGACAGGCCCTGAACACTGAAGCTTTCTTT
TRBJ2-1 | TRBD2 | TRBV2 | 15 | - | CASSVLAGTPNEQFF | TGTGCCAGCAGTGTACTAGCGGGAACCCCTAATGAGCAGTTCTTC
TRBJ1-1 | TRBD1 | TRBV6-6 | 13 | many | CASSPAGTGEAFF | TGTGCCAGCAGCCCTGCCGGGACAGGTGAAGCTTTCTTT
TRBJ1-1 | - | TRBV29-1 | 14 | - | CSVAGTRGGTEAFF | TGCAGCGTAGCCGGGACCCGGGGGGGCACTGAAGCTTTCTTT
TRBJ2-1 | TRBD2 | TRBV10-3 | 16 | - | CAISVELAGGDNEQFF | TGTGCCATCAGTGTCGAACTAGCGGGAGGGGACAATGAGCAGTTCTTC
TRBJ1-2 | - | TRBV10-3 | 12 | - | CAISETGNGYTF | TGTGCCATCAGCGAGACCGGGAATGGCTACACCTTC
TRBJ2-1 | TRBD2 | TRBV12-3/TRBV12-4 | 14 | few | CASKSGRDFGEQFF | TGTGCCAGCAAAAGCGGGAGGGATTTTGGTGAGCAGTTCTTC
TRBJ2-1 | TRBD2 | TRBV7-3 | 14 | - | CASSLRLAGDEQFF | TGTGCCAGCAGCTTACGACTAGCGGGAGATGAGCAGTTCTTC
TRBJ2-5 | - | TRBV5-1 | 15 | few | CASSLDRTGLETQYF | TGCGCCAGCAGCTTGGATAGGACGGGGCTAGAGACCCAGTACTTC
TRBJ2-5 | - | TRBV29-1 | 14 | many | CSVPVQWSQETQYF | TGCAGCGTTCCCGTACAGTGGAGTCAAGAGACCCAGTACTTC
TRBJ2-7 | TRBD2 | TRBV20-1 | 13 | - | CSARTGGPEEQYF | TGCAGTGCTAGAACGGGAGGGCCTGAAGAGCAGTACTTC
TRBJ2-7 | TRBD2 | TRBV27 | 15 | few | CASSLLSGRINEQYF | TGTGCCAGCAGTTTACTAAGCGGGAGAATCAACGAGCAGTACTTC
TRBJ1-5 | - | TRBV24-1 | 14 | - | CATSVTGSNQPQHF | TGTGCCACCAGTGTTACAGGGAGCAATCAGCCCCAGCATTTT
TRBJ2-3 | TRBD2 | TRBV14 | 16 | - | CASSQERGGRRDTQYF | TGTGCCAGCAGCCAAGAACGAGGCGGGAGACGAGATACGCAGTATTTT